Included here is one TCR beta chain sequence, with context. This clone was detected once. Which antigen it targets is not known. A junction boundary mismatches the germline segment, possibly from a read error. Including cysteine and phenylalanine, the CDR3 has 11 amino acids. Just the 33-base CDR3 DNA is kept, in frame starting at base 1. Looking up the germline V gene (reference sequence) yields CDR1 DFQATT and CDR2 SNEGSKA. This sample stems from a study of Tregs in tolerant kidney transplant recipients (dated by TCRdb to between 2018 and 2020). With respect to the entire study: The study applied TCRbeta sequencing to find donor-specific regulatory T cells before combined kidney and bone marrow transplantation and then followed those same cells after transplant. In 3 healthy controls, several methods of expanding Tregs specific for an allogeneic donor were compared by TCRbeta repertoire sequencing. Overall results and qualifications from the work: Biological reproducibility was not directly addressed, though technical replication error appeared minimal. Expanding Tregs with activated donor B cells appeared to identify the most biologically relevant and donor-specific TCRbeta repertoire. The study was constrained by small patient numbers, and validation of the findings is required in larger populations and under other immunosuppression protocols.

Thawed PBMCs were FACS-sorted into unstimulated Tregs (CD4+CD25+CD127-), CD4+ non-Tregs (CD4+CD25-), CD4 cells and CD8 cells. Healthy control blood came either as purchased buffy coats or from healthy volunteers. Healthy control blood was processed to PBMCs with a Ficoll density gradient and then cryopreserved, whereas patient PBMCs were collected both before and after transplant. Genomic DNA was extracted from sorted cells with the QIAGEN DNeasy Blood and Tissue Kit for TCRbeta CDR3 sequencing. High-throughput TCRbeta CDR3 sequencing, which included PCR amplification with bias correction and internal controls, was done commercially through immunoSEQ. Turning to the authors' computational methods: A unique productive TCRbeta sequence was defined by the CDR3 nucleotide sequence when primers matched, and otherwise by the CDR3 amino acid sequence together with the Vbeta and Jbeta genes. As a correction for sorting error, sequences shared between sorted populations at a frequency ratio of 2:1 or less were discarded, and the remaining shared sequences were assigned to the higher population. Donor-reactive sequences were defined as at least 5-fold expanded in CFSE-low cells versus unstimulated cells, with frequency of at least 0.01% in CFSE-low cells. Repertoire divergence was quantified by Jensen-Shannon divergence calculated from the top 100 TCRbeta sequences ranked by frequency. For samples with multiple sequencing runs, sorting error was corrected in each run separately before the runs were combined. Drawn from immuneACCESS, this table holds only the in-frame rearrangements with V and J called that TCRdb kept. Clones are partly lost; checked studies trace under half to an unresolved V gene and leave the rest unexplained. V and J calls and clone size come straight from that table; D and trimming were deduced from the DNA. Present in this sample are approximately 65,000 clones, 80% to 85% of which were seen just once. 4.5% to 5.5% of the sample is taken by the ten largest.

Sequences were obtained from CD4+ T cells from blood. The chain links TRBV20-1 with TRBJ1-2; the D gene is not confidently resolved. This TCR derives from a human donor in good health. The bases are TGTCAAAACACGGGGTACAATGGCTACACCTTC. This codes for CQNTGYNGYTF.